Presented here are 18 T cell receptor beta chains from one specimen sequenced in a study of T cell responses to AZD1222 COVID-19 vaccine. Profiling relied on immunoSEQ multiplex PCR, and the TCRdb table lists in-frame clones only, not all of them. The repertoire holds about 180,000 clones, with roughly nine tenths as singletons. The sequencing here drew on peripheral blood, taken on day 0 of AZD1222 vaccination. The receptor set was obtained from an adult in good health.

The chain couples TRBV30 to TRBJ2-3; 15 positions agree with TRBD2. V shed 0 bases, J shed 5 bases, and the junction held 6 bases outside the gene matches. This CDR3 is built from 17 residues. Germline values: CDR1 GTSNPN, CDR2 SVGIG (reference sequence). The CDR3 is CAWSVRGLAGGVDTQYF. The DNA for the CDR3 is TGTGCCTGGAGTGTTAGAGGACTAGCGGGAGGGGTAGATACGCAGTATTTT.

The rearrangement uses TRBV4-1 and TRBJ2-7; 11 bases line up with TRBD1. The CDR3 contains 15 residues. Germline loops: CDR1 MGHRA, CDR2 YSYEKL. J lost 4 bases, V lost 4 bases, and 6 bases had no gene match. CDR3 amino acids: CASSLSGTGGYEQYF. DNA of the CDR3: TGCGCCAGCAGCCTCTCCGGGACAGGGGGGTACGAGCAGTACTTC.

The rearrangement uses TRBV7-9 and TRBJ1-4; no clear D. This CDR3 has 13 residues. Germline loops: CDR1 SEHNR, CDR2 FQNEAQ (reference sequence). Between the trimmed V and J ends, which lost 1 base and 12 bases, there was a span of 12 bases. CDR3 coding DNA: TGTGCCAGCAGCTTAGATCCCTTTAGAGAACTGTTTTTT. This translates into CASSLDPFRELFF. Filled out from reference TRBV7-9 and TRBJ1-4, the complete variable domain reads DTGVSQNPRHKITKRGQNVTFRCDPISEHNRLYWYRQTLGQGPEFLTYFQNEAQLEKSRLLSDRFSAERPKGSFSTLEIQRTEQGDSAMYLCASSLDPFRELFFGSGTQLSVL.

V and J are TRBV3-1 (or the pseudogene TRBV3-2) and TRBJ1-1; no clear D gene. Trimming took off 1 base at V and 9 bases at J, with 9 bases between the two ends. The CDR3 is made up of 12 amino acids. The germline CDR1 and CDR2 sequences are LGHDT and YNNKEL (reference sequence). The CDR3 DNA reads TGTGCCAGCAGCCAAGGAGAGGTAAAAGCTTTCTTT. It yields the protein CASSQGEVKAFF.

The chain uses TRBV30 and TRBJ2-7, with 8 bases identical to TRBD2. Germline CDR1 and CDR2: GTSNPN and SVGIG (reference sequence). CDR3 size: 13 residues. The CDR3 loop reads CAGGAGLVGEQYF. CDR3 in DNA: TGTGCTGGAGGGGCGGGACTAGTAGGCGAGCAGTACTTC.

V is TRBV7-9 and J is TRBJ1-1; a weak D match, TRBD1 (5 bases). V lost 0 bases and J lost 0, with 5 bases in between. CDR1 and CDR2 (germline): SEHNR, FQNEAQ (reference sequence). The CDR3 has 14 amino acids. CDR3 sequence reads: CASSLAGVNTEAFF. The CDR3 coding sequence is TGTGCCAGCAGCTTAGCAGGGGTGAACACTGAAGCTTTCTTT.

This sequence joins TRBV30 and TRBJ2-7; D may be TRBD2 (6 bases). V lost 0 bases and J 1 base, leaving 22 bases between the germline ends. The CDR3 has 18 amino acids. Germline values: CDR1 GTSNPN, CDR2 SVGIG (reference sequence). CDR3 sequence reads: CAWSVRSGPGLPSYEQYF. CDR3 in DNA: TGTGCCTGGAGTGTAAGAAGTGGCCCGGGACTCCCGTCCTACGAGCAGTACTTC. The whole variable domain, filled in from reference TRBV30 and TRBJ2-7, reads SQTIHQWPATLVQPVGSPLSLECTVEGTSNPNLYWYRQAAGRGLQLLFYSVGIGQISSEVPQNLSASRPQDRQFILSSKKLLLSDSGFYLCAWSVRSGPGLPSYEQYFGPGTRLTVT.

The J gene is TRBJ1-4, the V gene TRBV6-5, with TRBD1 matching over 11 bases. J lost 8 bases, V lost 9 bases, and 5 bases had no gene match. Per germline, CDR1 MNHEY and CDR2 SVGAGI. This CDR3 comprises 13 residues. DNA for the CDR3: TGTGCCAGTTTGGACAGGGGGCTCGAAAAACTGTTTTTT. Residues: CASLDRGLEKLFF.

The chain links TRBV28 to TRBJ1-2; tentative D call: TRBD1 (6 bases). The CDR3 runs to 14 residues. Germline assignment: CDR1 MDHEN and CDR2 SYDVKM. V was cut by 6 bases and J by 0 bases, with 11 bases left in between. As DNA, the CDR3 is TGTGCCAGCAGGGGGACACCGGCTAACTATGGCTACACCTTC. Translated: CASRGTPANYGYTF.

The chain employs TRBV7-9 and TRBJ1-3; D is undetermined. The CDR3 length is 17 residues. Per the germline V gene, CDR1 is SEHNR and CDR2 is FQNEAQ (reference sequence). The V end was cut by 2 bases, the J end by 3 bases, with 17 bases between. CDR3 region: CASSLSWARYDGNTIYF. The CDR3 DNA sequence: TGTGCCAGCAGCTTAAGTTGGGCCCGTTATGATGGAAACACCATATATTTT.

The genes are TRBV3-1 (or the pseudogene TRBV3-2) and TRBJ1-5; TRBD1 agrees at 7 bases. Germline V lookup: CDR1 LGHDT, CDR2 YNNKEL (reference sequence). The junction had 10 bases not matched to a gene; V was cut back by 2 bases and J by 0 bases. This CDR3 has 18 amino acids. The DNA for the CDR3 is TGTGCCAGCAGCCAATCGACAGGGATGGGGTATAGCAATCAGCCCCAGCATTTT. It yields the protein CASSQSTGMGYSNQPQHF.

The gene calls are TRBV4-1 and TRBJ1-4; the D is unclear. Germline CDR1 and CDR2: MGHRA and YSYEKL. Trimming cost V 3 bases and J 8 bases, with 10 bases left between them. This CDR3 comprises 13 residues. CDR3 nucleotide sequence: TGCGCCAGCAGCCACGAAACGAGGGAAAAACTGTTTTTT. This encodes CASSHETREKLFF.

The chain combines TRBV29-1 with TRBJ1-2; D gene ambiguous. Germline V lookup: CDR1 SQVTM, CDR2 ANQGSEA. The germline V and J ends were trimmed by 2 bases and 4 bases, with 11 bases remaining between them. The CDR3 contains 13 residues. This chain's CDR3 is CSVERTDFYGYTF. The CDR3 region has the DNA TGCAGCGTTGAACGAACAGACTTCTATGGCTACACCTTC.

CDR3 DNA: TGCGCCAGCAGTGGAGACAACTCCTACGAGCAGTACTTC. It translates to CASSGDNSYEQYF. V is TRBV10-2 and J is TRBJ2-7; D is unresolved. This CDR3 is built from 13 residues. The ends were cut back, 4 bases at V and 0 bases at J, with 7 bases in the middle. CDR1 and CDR2 from the germline V gene are WSHSY and SAAADI.

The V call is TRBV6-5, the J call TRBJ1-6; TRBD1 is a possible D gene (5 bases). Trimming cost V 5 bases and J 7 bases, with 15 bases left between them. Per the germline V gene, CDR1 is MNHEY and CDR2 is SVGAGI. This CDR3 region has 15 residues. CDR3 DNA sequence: TGTGCCAGCAGTCCGCGTGGGGGGGAGAATTCACCCCTCCACTTT. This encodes CASSPRGGENSPLHF.

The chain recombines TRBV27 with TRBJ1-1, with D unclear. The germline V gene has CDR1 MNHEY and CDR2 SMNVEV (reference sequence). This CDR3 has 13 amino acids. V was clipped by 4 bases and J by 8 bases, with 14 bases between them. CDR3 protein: CASSSPAPSEAFF. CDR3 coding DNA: TGTGCCAGCAGTTCGCCGGCCCCGTCCGAAGCTTTCTTT.

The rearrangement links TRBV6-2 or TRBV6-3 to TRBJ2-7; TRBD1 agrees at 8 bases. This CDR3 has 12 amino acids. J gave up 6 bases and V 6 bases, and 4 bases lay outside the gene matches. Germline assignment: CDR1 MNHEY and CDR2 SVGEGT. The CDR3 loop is CASSRTGSEQYF. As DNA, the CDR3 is TGTGCCAGCAGCAGGACAGGGTCCGAGCAGTACTTC.

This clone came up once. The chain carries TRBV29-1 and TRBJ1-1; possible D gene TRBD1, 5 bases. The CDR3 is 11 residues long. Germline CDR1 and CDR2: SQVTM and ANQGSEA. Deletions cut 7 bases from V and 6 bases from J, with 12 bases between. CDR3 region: CSGQTASEAFF. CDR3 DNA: TGCAGCGGGCAGACAGCGTCTGAAGCTTTCTTT.